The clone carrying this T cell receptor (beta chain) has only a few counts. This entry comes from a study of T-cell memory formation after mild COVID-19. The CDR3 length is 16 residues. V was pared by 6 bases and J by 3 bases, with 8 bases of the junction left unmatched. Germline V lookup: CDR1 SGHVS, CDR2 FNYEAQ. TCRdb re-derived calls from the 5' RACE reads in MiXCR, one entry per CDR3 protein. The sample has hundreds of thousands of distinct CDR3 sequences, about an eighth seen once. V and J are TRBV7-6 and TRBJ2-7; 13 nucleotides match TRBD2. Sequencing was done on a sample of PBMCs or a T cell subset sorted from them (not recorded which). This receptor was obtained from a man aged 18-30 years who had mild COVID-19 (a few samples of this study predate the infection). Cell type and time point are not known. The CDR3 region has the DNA TGTGCCAGCAGTCTGACTAGCGGGGGGACCCACTACGAGCAGTACTTC. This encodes CASSLTSGGTHYEQYF.